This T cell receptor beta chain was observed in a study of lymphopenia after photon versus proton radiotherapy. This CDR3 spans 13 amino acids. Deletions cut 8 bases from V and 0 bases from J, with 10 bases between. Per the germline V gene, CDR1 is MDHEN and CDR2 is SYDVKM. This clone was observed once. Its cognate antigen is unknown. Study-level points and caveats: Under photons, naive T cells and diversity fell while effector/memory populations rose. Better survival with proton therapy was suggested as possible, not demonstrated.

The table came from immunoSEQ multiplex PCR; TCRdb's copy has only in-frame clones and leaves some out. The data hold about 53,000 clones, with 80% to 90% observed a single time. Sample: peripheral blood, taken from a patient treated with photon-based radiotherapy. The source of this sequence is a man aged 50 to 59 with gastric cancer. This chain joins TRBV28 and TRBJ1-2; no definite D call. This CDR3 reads CASAGSANYGYTF. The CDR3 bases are TGTGCCAGCGCGGGTAGTGCTAACTATGGCTACACCTTC.